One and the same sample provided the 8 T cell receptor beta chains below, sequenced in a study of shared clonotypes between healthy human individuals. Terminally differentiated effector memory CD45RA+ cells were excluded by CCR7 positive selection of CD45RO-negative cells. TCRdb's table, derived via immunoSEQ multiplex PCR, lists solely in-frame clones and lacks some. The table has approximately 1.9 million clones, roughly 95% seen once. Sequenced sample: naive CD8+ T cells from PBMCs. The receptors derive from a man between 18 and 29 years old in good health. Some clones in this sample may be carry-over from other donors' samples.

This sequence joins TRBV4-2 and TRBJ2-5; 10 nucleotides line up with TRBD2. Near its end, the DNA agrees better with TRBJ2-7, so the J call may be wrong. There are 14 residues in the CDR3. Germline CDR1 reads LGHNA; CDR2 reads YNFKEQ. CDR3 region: CASSPGLAAYEQYF. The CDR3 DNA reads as TGTGCCAGCAGCCCAGGACTAGCGGCCTACGAGCAGTACTTC.

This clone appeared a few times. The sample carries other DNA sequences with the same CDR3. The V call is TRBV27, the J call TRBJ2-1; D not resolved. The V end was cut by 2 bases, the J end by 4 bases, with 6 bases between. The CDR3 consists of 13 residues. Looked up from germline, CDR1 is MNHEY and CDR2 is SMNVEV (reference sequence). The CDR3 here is CASSLSPYNEQFF. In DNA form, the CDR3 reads TGTGCCAGCAGTTTAAGTCCTTACAATGAGCAGTTCTTC.

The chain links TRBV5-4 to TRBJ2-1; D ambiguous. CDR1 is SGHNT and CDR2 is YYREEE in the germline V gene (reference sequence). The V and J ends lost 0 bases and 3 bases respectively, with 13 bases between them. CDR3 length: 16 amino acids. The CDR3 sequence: CASSLGTLQLYNEQFF. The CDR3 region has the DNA TGTGCCAGCAGCTTGGGGACCTTACAGCTCTACAATGAGCAGTTCTTC.

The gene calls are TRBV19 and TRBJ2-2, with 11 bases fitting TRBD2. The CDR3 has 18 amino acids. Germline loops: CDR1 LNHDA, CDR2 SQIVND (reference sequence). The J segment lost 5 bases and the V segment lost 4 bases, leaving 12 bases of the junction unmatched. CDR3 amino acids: CASSSPLVLAGETGELFF. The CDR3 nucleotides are TGTGCCAGTAGTAGCCCCCTAGTACTAGCGGGAGAGACCGGGGAGCTGTTTTTT. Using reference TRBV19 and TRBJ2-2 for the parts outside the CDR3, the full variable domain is DGGITQSPKYLFRKEGQNVTLSCEQNLNHDAMYWYRQDPGQGLRLIYYSQIVNDFQKGDIAEGYSVSREKKESFPLTVTSAQKNPTAFYLCASSSPLVLAGETGELFFGEGSRLTVL.

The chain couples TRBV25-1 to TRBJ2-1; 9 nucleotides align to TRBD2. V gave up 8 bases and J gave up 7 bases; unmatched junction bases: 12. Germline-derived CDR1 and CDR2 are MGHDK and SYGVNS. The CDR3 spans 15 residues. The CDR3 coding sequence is TGTGCCAGCGTGGGGGGAGCGGGAGGATCAAATGAGCAGTTCTTC. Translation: CASVGGAGGSNEQFF.

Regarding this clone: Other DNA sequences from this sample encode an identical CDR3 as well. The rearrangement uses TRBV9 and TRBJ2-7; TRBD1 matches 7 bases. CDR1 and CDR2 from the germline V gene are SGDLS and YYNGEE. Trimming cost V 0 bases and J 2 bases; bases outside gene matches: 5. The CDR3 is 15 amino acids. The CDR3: CASSVGAGGPYEQYF. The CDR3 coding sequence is TGTGCCAGCAGCGTAGGGGCAGGGGGTCCCTACGAGCAGTACTTC.

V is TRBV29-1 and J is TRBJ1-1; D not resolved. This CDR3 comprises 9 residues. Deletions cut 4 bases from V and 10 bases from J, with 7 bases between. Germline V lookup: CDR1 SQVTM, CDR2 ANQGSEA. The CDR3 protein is CSVGQGAFF. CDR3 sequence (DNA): TGCAGCGTTGGCCAAGGAGCTTTCTTT.

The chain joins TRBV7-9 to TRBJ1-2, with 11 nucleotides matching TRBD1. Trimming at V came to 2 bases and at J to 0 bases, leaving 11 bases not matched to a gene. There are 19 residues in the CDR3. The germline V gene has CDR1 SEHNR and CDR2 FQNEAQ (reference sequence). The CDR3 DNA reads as TGTGCCAGCAGCTTATTTTCCCCGGACAGGGGGCGGGCTAACTATGGCTACACCTTC. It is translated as CASSLFSPDRGRANYGYTF.